The 14 T cell receptor beta chains reported below all come from one sample, sequenced in a study of cytomegalovirus exposure and HLA in healthy donors. Vbeta (60) and Jbeta (13) primers were used in the PCR. Using immunoSEQ multiplex PCR, the repertoire was profiled, and TCRdb retains in-frame clones only, with some absent. Of about 160,000 clones in the sample, approximately 77% were seen once. Sequencing was performed on PBMCs. These receptors all stem from a man in his late teens or twenties in good health and CMV-seronegative.

This clone was picked up a small number of times. The genes are TRBV28 and TRBJ2-5; possible D gene TRBD2, 5 bases. CDR1 is MDHEN, CDR2 SYDVKM, per germline. CDR3 length: 14 amino acids. V was cut by 6 bases and J by 3 bases, with 14 bases left in between. CDR3 in amino acids: CASSLGSSKETQYF. The CDR3 DNA reads as TGTGCCAGCAGCCTAGGGAGCAGTAAAGAGACCCAGTACTTC.

The rearrangement links TRBV2 to TRBJ2-5; 9 nucleotides line up with TRBD2. V was pared by 7 bases and J by 0 bases, with 6 bases of the junction left unmatched. Germline CDR1 SNHLY, CDR2 FYNNEI. This CDR3 is 15 amino acids long. In DNA form, the CDR3 reads TGTGCCAGCACGGCTAGCGGGGCCCACCAAGAGACCCAGTACTTC. This gives the protein CASTASGAHQETQYF.

V usage is TRBV7-9 and J usage is TRBJ2-3; D perhaps matches TRBD1 (6 bases). The CDR3 spans 14 residues. Per germline, CDR1 SEHNR and CDR2 FQNEAQ (reference sequence). Deletions cut 5 bases from V and 1 base from J, with 10 bases between. The CDR3 region has the DNA TGTGCCAGCAGCCCTAGACAGGGCACAGATACGCAGTATTTT. Translating it yields CASSPRQGTDTQYF.

This sequence joins TRBV5-6 and TRBJ2-4; 9 bases match TRBD1. CDR3 length: 17 amino acids. The V gene's germline CDR1 is SGHDT and CDR2 YYEEEE. Trimming cost V 4 bases and J 0 bases; bases outside gene matches: 8. The CDR3, as DNA: TGTGCCAGCAGCGTCCACAGGGGGCGAGGAGCCAAAAACATTCAGTACTTC. It translates to CASSVHRGRGAKNIQYF.

This clone was found once. The chain carries TRBV6-4 and TRBJ1-1; no definite D call. The CDR3 runs 13 residues. CDR1 and CDR2 (germline): MRHNA, SNTAGT. V was cut by 3 bases and J by 4 bases, with 9 bases left in between. Here the CDR3 DNA reads TGTGCCAGCAGTGAAACGCGTGGCACTGAAGCTTTCTTT. Translating it yields CASSETRGTEAFF.

The CDR3 region has the DNA TGTGCCAGCAGCTCGAACGGCTATGGCTACACCTTC. It specifies CASSSNGYGYTF. The rearrangement uses TRBV7-9 and TRBJ1-2; no clear D gene. V was shortened by 4 bases and J by 4 bases, with 7 bases between the two germline ends. Germline CDR1 SEHNR, CDR2 FQNEAQ (reference sequence). The CDR3 covers 12 residues.

This rearrangement joins TRBV27 to TRBJ2-5; tentatively, D is TRBD2 (7 bases). CDR3 length equals 15 residues. CDR1 and CDR2 (germline): MNHEY, SMNVEV (reference sequence). V was clipped by 7 bases and J by 6 bases, with 21 bases between them. In DNA, the CDR3 is TGTGCCAGCACCGAATTCGGACTAGGGGGGAAGACCCAGTACTTC. This translates into CASTEFGLGGKTQYF.

The chain links TRBV5-1 to TRBJ2-2; D is perhaps TRBD2 (6 bases). The CDR3 spans 15 residues. Germline CDR1 is SGHRS and CDR2 is YFSETQ. The germline V and J ends were trimmed by 1 base and 2 bases, with 9 bases remaining between them. As DNA, the CDR3 is TGCGCCAGCAGCTTGTGGGAGGCCAACACCGGGGAGCTGTTTTTT. Amino acids: CASSLWEANTGELFF.

This clone occurred once. This chain links TRBV25-1 with TRBJ2-7; D perhaps matches TRBD2 (6 bases). CDR3 size: 14 residues. Trimming pared 8 bases from V and 6 bases from J, leaving 20 bases between. CDR1 and CDR2 (germline): MGHDK, SYGVNS. The CDR3 region is CASSRDSLLVEQYF. Here the CDR3 DNA reads TGTGCCAGCTCCCGGGACTCACTCCTGGTCGAGCAGTACTTC.

The CDR3 reads CASSFLGQASDTQYF. The CDR3 region has the DNA TGTGCCAGCAGCTTCCTCGGACAGGCATCAGATACGCAGTATTTT. V usage is TRBV5-8 and J usage is TRBJ2-3, with 7 positions matching TRBD1. CDR1 and CDR2 (germline): SGHTS, YDEGEE. V lost 2 bases to trimming and J lost 4 bases; unmatched junction nucleotides: 7. This CDR3 comprises 15 residues.

This sequence joins TRBV7-9 and TRBJ2-7; no clear D gene. Germline V CDR1 and CDR2: SEHNR, FQNEAQ (reference sequence). The CDR3 runs to 12 residues. V was trimmed by 3 bases and J by 4 bases, leaving 7 bases between them. Here the CDR3 DNA reads TGTGCCAGCAGCTTCCCGGGTTACGAGCAGTACTTC. The encoded protein is CASSFPGYEQYF.

Written as DNA, the CDR3 is TGCGCCAGCAGCTCAAGGGCGCCCGGGGGGGGTAAAGAGACCCAGTACTTC. Translated, it gives CASSSRAPGGGKETQYF. V usage is TRBV5-1 and J usage is TRBJ2-5; 8 bases are a match to TRBD2. Germline V CDR1 and CDR2: SGHRS, YFSETQ. The CDR3 consists of 17 residues. V shed 3 bases, J shed 3 bases, and the junction held 13 bases outside the gene matches.

The CDR3 DNA is TGTGCCAGCAGGGAGGCCTTGGTCGGCGAGCAGTACTTC. Translation: CASREALVGEQYF. The chain has TRBV27 and TRBJ2-7, with D possibly being TRBD2 (5 bases). Germline values: CDR1 MNHEY, CDR2 SMNVEV (reference sequence). The V and J ends lost 6 bases and 6 bases respectively, with 15 bases between them. The CDR3 covers 13 residues.

This chain uses TRBV5-6 with TRBJ2-7; 9 nucleotides align to TRBD2. CDR1 and CDR2 (germline): SGHDT, YYEEEE. V trimming: 0 bases; J trimming: 4 bases; junction bases outside the gene matches: 5. The CDR3 contains 15 residues. The CDR3 reads CASSLVGGRAYEQYF. CDR3 bases: TGTGCCAGCAGCTTGGTCGGCGGGAGGGCTTACGAGCAGTACTTC.